These 30 T cell receptor beta chains share one sample of origin, sequenced in a study of blood T cell repertoires in COVID-19. TCRdb's copy holds only in-frame clones and misses some; the assay was immunoSEQ multiplex PCR. The table lists 80,000 to 90,000 clones, about 85% of them singletons. Sequencing was carried out using peripheral blood. Receptors were obtained from an elderly woman with COVID-19, enrolled during active disease.

The chain recombines TRBV7-2 with TRBJ1-5, with TRBD1 matching 12 bases. The CDR3 length is 16 residues. Germline CDR1 is SGHTA and CDR2 is FQGNSA. The trim removed 1 base at V and 6 bases at J, leaving 4 bases unmatched. CDR3 residues: CASSLVGTGGFQPQHF. CDR3 nucleotide sequence: TGTGCCAGCAGCTTAGTCGGGACAGGGGGCTTTCAGCCCCAGCATTTT.

This clone came up once. The V and J genes are TRBV21-1 and TRBJ2-7; the table's TRBD1 call for D was not verified on the DNA. TRBV21-1 is deemed a pseudogene. This CDR3 is built from 16 residues. CDR3 region: CASSKEGQGLSYEQYF. Here the CDR3 DNA reads TGTGCCAGCAGCAAAGAGGGACAGGGGCTCTCCTACGAGCAGTACTTC.

V is TRBV15 and J is TRBJ2-7, with D tentatively TRBD1 (6 bases). Trimming took off 1 base at V and 2 bases at J, with 12 bases between the two ends. Germline assignment: CDR1 LNHNV and CDR2 YYDKDF (reference sequence). This CDR3 spans 15 amino acids. CDR3 sequence (DNA): TGTGCCACCAGCAGAGGAGGGACACCTACCTACGAGCAGTACTTC. It is translated as CATSRGGTPTYEQYF. Filled out from reference TRBV15 and TRBJ2-7, the complete variable domain reads DAMVIQNPRYQVTQFGKPVTLSCSQTLNHNVMYWYQQKSSQAPKLLFHYYDKDFNNEADTPDNFQSRRPNTSFCFLDIRSPGLGDTAMYLCATSRGGTPTYEQYFGPGTRLTVT.

A few counts support this clone. The chain recombines TRBV5-1 with TRBJ2-2; possible D gene TRBD2, 5 bases. Germline V gives CDR1 SGHRS, CDR2 YFSETQ. The ends were cut back, 4 bases at V and 1 base at J, with 8 bases in the middle. This CDR3 contains 14 residues. The CDR3 nucleotides read TGCGCCAGCAGCGGGAGTCGGAACACCGGGGAGCTGTTTTTT. Its protein is CASSGSRNTGELFF. The entire variable domain, with the rest obtained from reference TRBV5-1 and TRBJ2-2, is as follows: KAGVTQTPRYLIKTRGQQVTLSCSPISGHRSVSWYQQTPGQGLQFLFEYFSETQRNKGNFPGRFSGRQFSNSRSEMNVSTLELGDSALYLCASSGSRNTGELFFGEGSRLTVL.

The genes are TRBV6-5 and TRBJ1-1; maybe TRBD1 (6 bases). From germline, CDR1 is MNHEY and CDR2 SVGAGI. The CDR3 is 13 amino acids. Trimming took off 4 bases at V and 6 bases at J, with 12 bases between the two ends. DNA of the CDR3: TGTGCCAGCAGTTCCCCAGGGGCTGCTGAAGCTTTCTTT. Encoded protein: CASSSPGAAEAFF.

V usage is TRBV7-9 and J usage is TRBJ2-5; 9 bases align to TRBD2. The V gene end was trimmed by 5 bases and the J gene end by 4 bases; junction bases not matched to a gene: 5. The CDR3 loop spans 14 amino acids. Germline CDR1 and CDR2: SEHNR and FQNEAQ (reference sequence). The CDR3 sequence is CASSSGTSLETQYF. For the CDR3, the DNA is TGTGCCAGCAGCAGCGGGACTAGCCTAGAGACCCAGTACTTC.

The chain has TRBV7-8 and TRBJ1-5; D possibly corresponds to TRBD1 (5 bases). CDR1 and CDR2 (germline): SGHVS, FQNEAQ. This CDR3 contains 15 residues. Trimming removed 6 bases at V and 5 bases at J, with 17 bases between. For the CDR3, the DNA is TGTGCCAGCAGTCTCCAGCGGGGACGAGATCAGCCCCAGCATTTT. This sequence encodes CASSLQRGRDQPQHF.

V and J are TRBV2 and TRBJ2-1; 8 bases fit TRBD1. V shed 5 bases and J 7 bases; nucleotides not matched to a gene: 7. In germline, CDR1 is SNHLY, CDR2 FYNNEI. The length of the CDR3 is 14 residues. The CDR3 sequence: CASSPQGAGNEQFF. The CDR3 bases are TGTGCCAGCAGTCCCCAGGGGGCAGGGAATGAGCAGTTCTTC. The variable domain in full, with the rest retrieved from reference TRBV2 and TRBJ2-1, is EPEVTQTPSHQVTQMGQEVILRCVPISNHLYFYWYRQILGQKVEFLVSFYNNEISEKSEIFDDQFSVERPDGSNFTLKIRSTKLEDSAMYFCASSPQGAGNEQFFGPGTRLTVL.

The chain joins TRBV5-4 to TRBJ2-7, with D maybe TRBD1 (5 bases). The CDR3 has 15 residues. Trimming removed 0 bases from V and 4 bases from J, with 14 bases in between. Per germline, CDR1 SGHNT and CDR2 YYREEE (reference sequence). In nucleotides, the CDR3 is TGTGCCAGCAGCTTGGGGGGCCCCACTTCGTACGAGCAGTACTTC. The encoded protein is CASSLGGPTSYEQYF.

This clone was seen a handful of times. The gene calls are TRBV2 and TRBJ2-7; D perhaps matches TRBD2 (5 bases). V lost 5 bases and J 5 bases, leaving 13 bases between the germline ends. There are 13 residues in the CDR3. Germline V CDR1 and CDR2: SNHLY, FYNNEI. Here the CDR3 reads CASSLPRRNEQYF. As DNA, the CDR3 is TGTGCCAGCAGTCTACCTAGGAGGAACGAGCAGTACTTC.

A few counts support this clone. The rearrangement uses TRBV6-2 or TRBV6-3 and TRBJ1-5; D is possibly TRBD1 (6 bases). The length of the CDR3 is 15 residues. Germline V gene data show CDR1 as MNHEY and CDR2 as SVGEGT. With 5 bases removed from V and 1 base from J, the gap between germline ends came to 12 bases. CDR3 coding DNA: TGTGCCAGCAGTGGGCGGACAGCGAGCAATCAGCCCCAGCATTTT. This gives the protein CASSGRTASNQPQHF.

The chain uses TRBV9 and TRBJ1-1, with 8 bases that match TRBD1. Germline V gene sequence: CDR1 SGDLS, CDR2 YYNGEE. This CDR3 is built from 18 residues. Trimming removed 0 bases from V and 0 bases from J; junction bases left unmatched: 10. The CDR3 is CASSVADAPGQVNTEAFF. As DNA, the CDR3 is TGTGCCAGCAGCGTAGCCGATGCACCGGGACAGGTGAACACTGAAGCTTTCTTT.

The chain is built from TRBV28 and TRBJ2-7; perhaps TRBD1 as D (5 bases). V was clipped by 8 bases and J by 5 bases, with 19 bases between them. Germline lookup yields CDR1 MDHEN and CDR2 SYDVKM. The CDR3 has 14 amino acids. Written as DNA, the CDR3 is TGTGCCAGCGCCTTCCCTTCAGGGTCCCACGAGCAGTACTTC. Translating gives CASAFPSGSHEQYF. The full variable domain, completed using reference TRBV28 and TRBJ2-7, is DVKVTQSSRYLVKRTGEKVFLECVQDMDHENMFWYRQDPGLGLRLIYFSYDVKMKEKGDIPEGYSVSREKKERFSLILESASTNQTSMYLCASAFPSGSHEQYFGPGTRLTVT.

This rearrangement joins TRBV10-3 to TRBJ2-3; D call uncertain. V lost 5 bases, J lost 1 base, and 4 bases lay in between. Germline V CDR1 and CDR2: ENHRY, SYGVKD. The CDR3 totals 12 residues. CDR3 in DNA: TGTGCCATCAGTTCCGGCACAGATACGCAGTATTTT. As protein: CAISSGTDTQYF.

The chain links TRBV19 to TRBJ2-2; 9 nucleotides match TRBD1. CDR3 length: 15 residues. The V segment lost 6 bases and the J segment 8 bases; nucleotides outside the gene matches: 10. Germline V CDR1 and CDR2: LNHDA, SQIVND (reference sequence). CDR3 sequence: CASRRKGQGRGELFF. The CDR3 nucleotides read TGTGCCAGTAGGAGGAAGGGACAGGGTCGAGGGGAGCTGTTTTTT.

This clone occurred once. The chain uses TRBV7-3 and TRBJ2-1; TRBD2 matches at 7 bases. The CDR3 extends over 14 amino acids. Trimming at V came to 4 bases and at J to 7 bases, leaving 7 bases not matched to a gene. CDR1 and CDR2 from the germline V gene are SGHTA and FQGTGA. The CDR3 sequence: CASSSGGFLNEQFF. CDR3 DNA sequence: TGTGCCAGCAGCTCCGGGGGGTTTCTAAATGAGCAGTTCTTC.

The chain carries TRBV29-1 and TRBJ2-3; the D is unclear. CDR1 and CDR2 from the germline V gene are SQVTM and ANQGSEA. V was pared by 4 bases and J by 2 bases, with 7 bases between. There are 12 residues in the CDR3. CDR3 in amino acids: CSVVSNTDTQYF. The CDR3 DNA is TGCAGCGTTGTGAGCAACACAGATACGCAGTATTTT.

Written as DNA, the CDR3 is TGTGCCAGCAGCTTAGTGGACGGGGGGGGCCAGTTCTTC. Translated: CASSLVDGGGQFF. V usage is TRBV7-2 and J usage is TRBJ2-1; 8 bases are shared with TRBD2. The junction had 6 bases not matched to a gene; V was cut back by 1 base and J by 13 bases. This CDR3 has 13 residues. Germline CDR1 and CDR2: SGHTA and FQGNSA.

The gene calls are TRBV19 and TRBJ2-5, with D possibly TRBD1 on 6 matching bases. Per the germline V gene, CDR1 is LNHDA and CDR2 is SQIVND (reference sequence). The CDR3 runs to 14 residues. V lost 4 bases and J 5 bases, leaving 14 bases between the germline ends. DNA for the CDR3: TGTGCCAGTAGTAAACAGGGTTCCGTGGAGACCCAGTACTTC. This codes for CASSKQGSVETQYF.

The V gene is TRBV5-6, the J gene TRBJ2-3; 11 nucleotides match TRBD2. Germline lookup yields CDR1 SGHDT and CDR2 YYEEEE. The CDR3 runs to 14 residues. The V gene end was trimmed by 3 bases and the J gene end by 6 bases; junction bases not matched to a gene: 3. The CDR3 region has the DNA TGTGCCAGCAGCTCCGGGACTAGCGGTGATACGCAGTATTTT. This gives the protein CASSSGTSGDTQYF.

The sample holds a few counts of this clone. This chain connects TRBV7-9 to TRBJ2-7; 9 nucleotides align to TRBD2. The junction had 1 base not matched to a gene; V was cut back by 1 base and J by 6 bases. Looked up from germline, CDR1 is SEHNR and CDR2 is FQNEAQ (reference sequence). The CDR3 has 13 amino acids. CDR3: CASSLVLAGEQYF. DNA for the CDR3: TGTGCCAGCAGCTTAGTACTAGCGGGCGAGCAGTACTTC.

The V gene is TRBV5-7, the J gene TRBJ2-7; 9 bases fit TRBD1. TRBV5-7 is an ORF for which the function is uncertain. V lost 4 bases and J lost 0; bases outside the gene matches: 2. The CDR3 has 14 amino acids. CDR3 region: CASSGDRVSYEQYF. As DNA, the CDR3 is TGTGCCAGCAGCGGGGACAGGGTCTCCTACGAGCAGTACTTC.

The chain employs TRBV28 and TRBJ2-5; TRBD2 is a possible D gene (7 bases). The CDR3 covers 14 residues. Deletions cut 6 bases from V and 9 bases from J, with 20 bases between. The germline gives CDR1 MDHEN, CDR2 SYDVKM. The CDR3 here is CASREGGTSSSQYF. As DNA, the CDR3 is TGTGCCAGCAGGGAGGGGGGGACATCGAGCTCCCAGTACTTC.

This CDR3 is CASSLTGRGETQYF. The CDR3 DNA follows: TGTGCCAGCAGTTTAACGGGGCGGGGAGAGACCCAGTACTTC. J is TRBJ2-5 and V is TRBV27, with D maybe TRBD2 (6 bases). The germline CDR1 and CDR2 sequences are MNHEY and SMNVEV (reference sequence). The CDR3 totals 14 residues. The V and J ends lost 2 bases and 4 bases respectively, with 11 bases between them.

The chain is built from TRBV7-6 and TRBJ2-5, with 8 bases lining up with TRBD1. V dropped 4 bases and J dropped 5; count of bases not matched to a gene: 12. CDR3 length equals 16 residues. Per the germline V gene, CDR1 is SGHVS and CDR2 is FNYEAQ. The CDR3 spells CASSSKHRGRKETQYF. In DNA form, the CDR3 reads TGTGCCAGCAGCTCGAAGCACAGGGGGAGGAAGGAGACCCAGTACTTC.

This chain uses TRBV23-1 with TRBJ2-1; 9 nucleotides line up with TRBD1. TRBV23-1 is an ORF, and what it does is uncertain. The CDR3 has 19 amino acids. V gave up 4 bases and J gave up 6 bases; unmatched junction bases: 19. The CDR3: CASSREEDRGQVLGNEQFF. The CDR3 DNA is TGCGCCAGCAGTCGAGAGGAGGACAGGGGTCAAGTTTTAGGCAATGAGCAGTTCTTC.

This chain connects TRBV12-3 or TRBV12-4 to TRBJ1-2, with TRBD1 matching 8 bases. The CDR3 is 13 residues long. V lost 4 bases and J lost 7; bases outside the gene matches: 5. In DNA, the CDR3 is TGTGCCAGCAGTTATGAGACAGGGGTTGGCTACACCTTC. Translated: CASSYETGVGYTF.

The chain carries TRBV5-1 and TRBJ2-5, with TRBD1 matching 10 bases. Germline CDR1 SGHRS, CDR2 YFSETQ. Trimming at V came to 0 bases and at J to 5 bases, leaving 4 bases not matched to a gene. The CDR3 loop spans 15 amino acids. Here the CDR3 DNA reads TGCGCCAGCAGCTTGGCCGGGACAGGGGACGAGACCCAGTACTTC. Its translation: CASSLAGTGDETQYF.

The chain's CDR3 is CSVRRGGVGTNEKLFF. The CDR3, as DNA: TGCAGCGTGAGACGAGGAGGGGTGGGGACTAATGAAAAACTGTTTTTT. This chain joins TRBV29-1 and TRBJ1-4; possible D gene TRBD1, 5 bases. Germline loops: CDR1 SQVTM, CDR2 ANQGSEA. This CDR3 comprises 16 residues. Trimming removed 6 bases at V and 2 bases at J, with 19 bases between.

This clone showed up just a few times. The chain joins TRBV7-9 to TRBJ1-2; D unresolved. This CDR3 spans 17 amino acids. Between the trimmed V and J ends, which lost 3 bases and 8 bases, there was a span of 25 bases. From germline, CDR1 is SEHNR and CDR2 FQNEAQ (reference sequence). CDR3 in amino acids: CASSFQMGSISYGGYTF. The DNA for the CDR3 is TGTGCCAGCAGCTTTCAGATGGGGAGTATCTCATATGGGGGCTACACCTTC. The full variable domain, with the rest looked up from reference TRBV7-9 and TRBJ1-2, is DTGVSQNPRHKITKRGQNVTFRCDPISEHNRLYWYRQTLGQGPEFLTYFQNEAQLEKSRLLSDRFSAERPKGSFSTLEIQRTEQGDSAMYLCASSFQMGSISYGGYTFGSGTRLTVV.